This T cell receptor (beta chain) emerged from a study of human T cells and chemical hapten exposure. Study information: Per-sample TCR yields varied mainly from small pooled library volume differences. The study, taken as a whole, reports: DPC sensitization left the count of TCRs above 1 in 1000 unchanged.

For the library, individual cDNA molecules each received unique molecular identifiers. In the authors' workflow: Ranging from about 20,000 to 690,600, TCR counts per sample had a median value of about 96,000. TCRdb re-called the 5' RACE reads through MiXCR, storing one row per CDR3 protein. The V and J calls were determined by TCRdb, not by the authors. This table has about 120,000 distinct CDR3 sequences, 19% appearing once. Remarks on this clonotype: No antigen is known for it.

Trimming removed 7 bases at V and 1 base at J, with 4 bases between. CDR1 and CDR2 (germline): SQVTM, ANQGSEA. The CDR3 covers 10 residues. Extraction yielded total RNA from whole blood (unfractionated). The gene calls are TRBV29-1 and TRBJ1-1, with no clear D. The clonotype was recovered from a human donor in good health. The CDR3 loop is CSGANTEAFF. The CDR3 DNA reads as TGCAGCGGAGCGAACACTGAAGCTTTCTTT.